A single sample gave rise to the 17 T cell receptor beta chains below, sequenced in a study of T cells in localized non-small cell lung cancer. Sequenced by immunoSEQ multiplex PCR; TCRdb stores in-frame clones only, minus some. The table includes fewer than 2,000 clones, about a quarter detected once. Sequencing was performed on normal lung tissue next to the tumor, taken before any cancer treatment. These receptors were collected from a male donor aged 60 or older with stage I lung adenocarcinoma.

This clone occurred a few times. The rearrangement joins TRBV4-1 to TRBJ2-7; D possibly corresponds to TRBD2 (6 bases). The CDR3 consists of 16 residues. V lost 1 base to trimming and J lost 1 base, with 14 bases between them. The V gene's germline CDR1 is MGHRA and CDR2 YSYEKL. The CDR3 region is CASSQAAAGRSYEQYF. The CDR3, as DNA: TGCGCCAGCAGCCAAGCGGCGGCGGGGCGTTCCTACGAGCAGTACTTC.

The chain carries TRBV12-5 and TRBJ2-7; TRBD2 matches at 8 bases. The V segment lost 7 bases and the J segment 0 bases; nucleotides outside the gene matches: 14. CDR1 LGHNT and CDR2 FRNRAP come from the germline V gene. The CDR3 totals 17 residues. The CDR3 loop is CASASHRERGSSYEQYF. CDR3 nucleotide sequence: TGTGCTAGTGCTTCCCACAGGGAGCGGGGGAGCTCCTACGAGCAGTACTTC.

This clone was detected a few times. At one of its ends the junction is not consistent with the germline gene, which may arise from a read error. The V and J genes are TRBV12-5 and TRBJ2-3, with TRBD2 identical over 7 bases. From germline, CDR1 is LGHNT and CDR2 FRNRAP. CDR3 length: 14 amino acids. The chain's CDR3 is CATSRLTSKDTQYF. The CDR3 DNA is TGTGCCACATCTCGCCTGACTAGCAAAGATACGCAGTATTTT.

The rearrangement joins TRBV10-2 to TRBJ2-7; TRBD1 agrees at 8 bases. The ends lost 2 bases at V and 4 bases at J; junction bases unmatched: 7. Germline CDR1 is WSHSY and CDR2 is SAAADI. The CDR3 is made up of 15 amino acids. The chain's CDR3 is CASSESGQGGYEQYF. The DNA of the CDR3 is TGCGCCAGCAGTGAGAGCGGACAGGGTGGTTACGAGCAGTACTTC.

The chain uses TRBV19 and TRBJ1-1, with D possibly TRBD1 on 6 matching bases. CDR1 LNHDA and CDR2 SQIVND come from the germline V gene (reference sequence). This CDR3 is built from 15 residues. V was clipped by 6 bases and J by 0 bases, with 14 bases between them. CDR3 sequence reads: CASSTPDSLNTEAFF. CDR3 coding DNA: TGTGCCAGTAGCACCCCGGACAGCTTGAACACTGAAGCTTTCTTT.

The chain combines TRBV19 with TRBJ2-7, with D uncertain. Deletions cut 3 bases from V and 3 bases from J, with 9 bases between. Germline V gene lookup returns CDR1 LNHDA and CDR2 SQIVND (reference sequence). The CDR3 totals 13 residues. In DNA form, the CDR3 reads TGTGCCAGTAGTATCATTGGCGGCTACGAGCAGTACTTC. It is translated as CASSIIGGYEQYF.

This clone was found a few times. The rearrangement joins TRBV7-2 to TRBJ2-3; D unresolved. CDR1 SGHTA and CDR2 FQGNSA come from the germline V gene. Trimming removed 4 bases at V and 4 bases at J, with 9 bases between. The CDR3 has 13 residues. As DNA, the CDR3 is TGTGCCAGCAGCTGGGATCCCGCAGATACGCAGTATTTT. Its translation is CASSWDPADTQYF.

Within the sample, this clone is large. The chain joins TRBV30 to TRBJ2-7; the D gene is possibly TRBD1 (6 bases). The V end was cut by 4 bases, the J end by 6 bases, with 16 bases between. The germline CDR1 and CDR2 sequences are GTSNPN and SVGIG (reference sequence). The CDR3 sequence is 13 residues long. CDR3 in DNA: TGTGCCTGGAAGGGGGACCGTCGGGGCGAGCAGTACTTC. Translating gives CAWKGDRRGEQYF.

The J gene is TRBJ2-7, the V gene TRBV6-8; TRBD2 aligns across 8 bases. The CDR3 is 13 amino acids. Germline CDR1 MNHGY, CDR2 SAAAGT. The ends lost 10 bases at V and 2 bases at J; junction bases unmatched: 7. CDR3 sequence: CATLAGLAYEQYF. CDR3 nucleotide sequence: TGTGCCACCTTAGCGGGGTTAGCCTACGAGCAGTACTTC.

This clone was seen more than once but under ten times. The rearrangement links TRBV6-8 to TRBJ2-1; maybe TRBD2 (7 bases). V was trimmed by 5 bases and J by 6 bases, leaving 11 bases between them. Germline V gene lookup returns CDR1 MNHGY and CDR2 SAAAGT. The CDR3 is 13 amino acids. CDR3 DNA: TGTGCCAGCAGTCCCCGGGGGGCCAATGAGCAGTTCTTC. This gives the protein CASSPRGANEQFF.

The gene calls are TRBV19 and TRBJ1-6, with 9 bases identical to TRBD1. The trim removed 5 bases at V and 9 bases at J, leaving 11 bases unmatched. From germline, CDR1 is LNHDA and CDR2 SQIVND (reference sequence). The length of the CDR3 is 16 residues. For the CDR3, the DNA is TGTGCCAGTAGTCCCTTGGGGGGACAGGGAGGTTCACCCCTCCACTTT. It encodes CASSPLGGQGGSPLHF.

V gene TRBV5-1 combines with J gene TRBJ2-3; maybe TRBD1 (5 bases). Germline CDR1 is SGHRS and CDR2 is YFSETQ. The CDR3 length is 15 residues. Trimming left V 0 bases short and J 1 base short, with 9 bases between. CDR3 region: CASSLEGFGTDTQYF. Here the CDR3 DNA reads TGCGCCAGCAGCTTGGAGGGGTTCGGCACAGATACGCAGTATTTT.

This clone counts as large. This chain uses TRBV11-3 with TRBJ1-6; weak D call: TRBD1 (5 bases). Germline CDR1 is SGHNT and CDR2 is YENEEA. Trimming removed 1 base at V and 7 bases at J, with 14 bases between. CDR3 length: 16 residues. This CDR3 reads CASSLGQPFFNSPLHF. The DNA for the CDR3 is TGTGCCAGCAGCTTAGGACAGCCCTTCTTCAATTCACCCCTCCACTTT.

This clone came up once. The chain links TRBV10-2 to TRBJ2-3, with D possibly being TRBD1 or TRBD2 (6 bases each). The V end was cut by 2 bases, the J end by 3 bases, with 9 bases between. This CDR3 region has 14 residues. Germline V CDR1 and CDR2: WSHSY, SAAADI. CDR3 sequence: CASSERGRTDTQYF. The CDR3 DNA reads as TGCGCCAGCAGTGAGCGGGGGCGGACAGATACGCAGTATTTT.

This clone is classed as medium-sized. The chain couples TRBV6-8 to TRBJ2-1; tentatively, D is TRBD2 (6 bases). The germline gives CDR1 MNHGY, CDR2 SAAAGT. There are 15 residues in the CDR3. Between the trimmed V and J ends, which lost 2 bases and 7 bases, there was a span of 15 bases. CDR3 coding DNA: TGTGCCAGCAGTTACGGGAATGCGGGATGGAATGAGCAGTTCTTC. This encodes CASSYGNAGWNEQFF.

This chain joins TRBV9 and TRBJ2-1; D is ambiguous. The germline gives CDR1 SGDLS, CDR2 YYNGEE. The CDR3 has 16 residues. V was pared by 2 bases and J by 0 bases, with 12 bases between. CDR3 amino acids: CASSVLLGSSYNEQFF. In DNA, the CDR3 is TGTGCCAGCAGCGTCCTACTGGGCAGCTCCTACAATGAGCAGTTCTTC.

The chain links TRBV5-1 to TRBJ2-2, with 9 positions matching TRBD1. V was pared by 4 bases and J by 3 bases, with 7 bases of the junction left unmatched. The CDR3 is 16 amino acids. Germline CDR1 reads SGHRS; CDR2 reads YFSETQ. CDR3 amino acids: CASSPETGGYTGELFF. Here the CDR3 DNA reads TGCGCCAGCAGCCCTGAGACAGGGGGTTACACCGGGGAGCTGTTTTTT.